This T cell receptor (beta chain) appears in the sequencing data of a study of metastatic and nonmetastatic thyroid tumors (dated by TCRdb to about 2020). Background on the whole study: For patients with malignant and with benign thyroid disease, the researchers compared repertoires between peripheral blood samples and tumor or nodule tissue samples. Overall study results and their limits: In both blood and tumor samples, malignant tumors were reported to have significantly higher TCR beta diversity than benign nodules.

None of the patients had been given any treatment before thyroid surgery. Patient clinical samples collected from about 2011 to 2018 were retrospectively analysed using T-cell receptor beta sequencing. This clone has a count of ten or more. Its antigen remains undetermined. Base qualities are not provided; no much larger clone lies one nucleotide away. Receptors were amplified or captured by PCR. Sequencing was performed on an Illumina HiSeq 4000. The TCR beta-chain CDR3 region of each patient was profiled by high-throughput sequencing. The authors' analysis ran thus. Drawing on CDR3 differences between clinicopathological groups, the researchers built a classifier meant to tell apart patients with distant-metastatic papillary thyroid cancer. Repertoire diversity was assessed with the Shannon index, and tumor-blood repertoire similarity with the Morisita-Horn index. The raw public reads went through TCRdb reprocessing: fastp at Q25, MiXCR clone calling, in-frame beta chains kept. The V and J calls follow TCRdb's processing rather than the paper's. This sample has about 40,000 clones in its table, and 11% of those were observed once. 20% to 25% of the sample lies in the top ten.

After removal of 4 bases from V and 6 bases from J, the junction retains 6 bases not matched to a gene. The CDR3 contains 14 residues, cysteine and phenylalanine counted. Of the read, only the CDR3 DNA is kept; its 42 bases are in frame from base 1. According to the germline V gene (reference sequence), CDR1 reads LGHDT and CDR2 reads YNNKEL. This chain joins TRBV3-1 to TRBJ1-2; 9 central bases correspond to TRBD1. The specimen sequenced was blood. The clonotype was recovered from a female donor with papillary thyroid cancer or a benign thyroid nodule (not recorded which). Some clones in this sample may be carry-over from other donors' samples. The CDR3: CASSLTGQGDGYTF. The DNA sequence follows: TGTGCCAGCAGCCTGACGGGACAGGGCGATGGCTACACCTTC.